This T cell receptor beta chain was identified during a study of shared clonotypes between healthy human individuals. Study findings and constraints: About 5% of naive CD4 clonotypes were common to four donors. Shared clonotypes across all four donors exceeded non-shared ones in generation probability.

Germline lookup yields CDR1 MDHEN and CDR2 SYDVKM. V gave up 5 bases and J gave up 6 bases; unmatched junction bases: 6. This CDR3 region has 14 residues. Authors' analysis steps: ImmunoSEQ output held junction-only sequences without quality scores, so filtering differed. Sequencing used immunoSEQ multiplex PCR; TCRdb keeps in-frame clones, though not all of them. For V, J and clone size, that table is used; D and trimming come from the DNA. The repertoire holds approximately 2,200,000 clones, with about 93% as singletons. CD45RO-negative, CCR7-selected cells formed the naive CD8 fraction, which excluded terminally differentiated effector memory CD45RA+ cells. The donors, all of them Caucasian adults, lived in Nashville, Tennessee. This clone was seen just once. Its antigen remains unknown.

The sample comprised naive CD8+ T cells from PBMCs. The TCR was taken from a man aged 18 to 35 in good health. Some clones in this sample may be carry-over from other donors' samples. The V and J genes are TRBV28 and TRBJ1-5, with 8 bases matching TRBD1. DNA of the CDR3: TGTGCCAGCAGTCCGGACAGGGCGGGTCAGCCCCAGCATTTT. This codes for CASSPDRAGQPQHF. The variable domain in full, with the rest retrieved from reference TRBV28 and TRBJ1-5, is DVKVTQSSRYLVKRTGEKVFLECVQDMDHENMFWYRQDPGLGLRLIYFSYDVKMKEKGDIPEGYSVSREKKERFSLILESASTNQTSMYLCASSPDRAGQPQHFGDGTRLSIL.